This T cell receptor (beta chain) emerged from a study of blood T cell repertoires in COVID-19 (dated by TCRdb to the early 2020s). Background for the entire study: Samples covering the acute and convalescent phases of COVID-19 were provided by collaborators in the United States, Italy and Spain. Samples came from the ongoing ImmuneRACE study (first 160 participants) plus 1,254 subjects from 6 global collaborators. Where available, HLA class I and class II types were taken from metadata supplied by the sample provider and were not determined by assay-based typing. Subjects who had been exposed to COVID-19, were actively infected with it, or had recovered from it provided the deeply sampled blood TCRbeta repertoires that made up the dataset. The repertoires were released in a freely available public database intended as a resource for research on the immune response to SARS-CoV-2. Nearly every sample came with metadata listing a de-identified subject ID, COVID-19 status, age in years and sex. The prospective study material was composed of cDNA or gDNA derived from T cells, B-cell-depleted T cells, or PBMCs. Here is what the overall study found, with its caveats: The amount of clinical and demographic metadata varied by source and participant and was provided uncurated.

By its share of the sample, this clone is medium-sized (0.01 to 0.1%). No cognate antigen has been identified for it. Per-base quality was not reported, and no clone a single base away is much larger than it. The collaborating institutions used their own protocols to collect whole blood in K2EDTA tubes. For TCRbeta analysis, collaborators shipped samples in one of three forms: frozen whole blood, isolated PBMCs, or DNA extracted from either of those sample types. For this chain, trimming is 0 bases at the V end and 2 bases at the J end, and the number of junction bases without a gene match is 1. The CDR3 runs 15 residues from the cysteine to the phenylalanine. Just CDR3 DNA is preserved here, 45 bases in frame from base 1. CDR1 and CDR2, per the germline V gene (reference sequence), are LGHDT and YNNKEL. TCRbeta CDR3 regions were amplified from genomic DNA by means of the immunoSEQ Assay, a bias-controlled multiplex PCR. In the source study's methods: The number of nucleated cells in each sample was estimated by amplification of reference gene primers within the assay. Sequence reads were collapsed and filtered to measure the absolute abundance of every unique TCRbeta CDR3 rearrangement. Productive Simpson clonality was computed per sample as the square root of Simpson's diversity index over productive rearrangements. As stored in TCRdb, this immuneACCESS dataset retains in-frame rearrangements with V and J assigned. A fraction of the clones does not appear; measured against another copy, unresolved V genes explain less than half of the discrepancy, and the remainder lacks a known reason. V and J calls and clone size are copied from that table; D and trimming were computed from the DNA. The sample includes tens of thousands of clones, with more than 85% observed a single time. The ten largest account for about an eighth of the sample.

The sample was peripheral blood. In this chain, TRBV3-1 (or the pseudogene TRBV3-2) is recombined with TRBJ2-3; 8 central bases correspond to TRBD2. The clonotype was recovered from a human donor in a cohort sampled during active COVID-19. The CDR3 corresponds to CASSQDGRATDTQYF. DNA sequence: TGTGCCAGCAGCCAAGACGGGAGGGCCACAGATACGCAGTATTTT.